This T cell receptor (beta chain) comes out of a study of technical replicates of blood from several donors. The assay was immunoSEQ multiplex PCR, and TCRdb's table has in-frame clones only and misses some. The data contain tens of thousands of clones, approximately 97% of them seen just once; the ten biggest clones take up 0.15% to 0.25%. This CDR3 is 13 amino acids long. V dropped 7 bases and J dropped 3 bases, with 12 bases sitting between them. Germline V gene sequence: CDR1 MNHNS, CDR2 SASEGT. This clone was recorded only once. The receptor was isolated from a human donor in good health. The chain uses TRBV6-1 and TRBJ1-1; D ambiguous. Sequencing was performed on T cells isolated from PBMCs. The CDR3 sequence is CASISSGHTEAFF. The CDR3 nucleotides read TGTGCCAGCATTTCGTCAGGCCACACTGAAGCTTTCTTT.